This entry is about one T cell receptor beta chain. This record comes from a study of blood T cell repertoires in COVID-19. In germline, CDR1 is MDHEN, CDR2 SYDVKM. This CDR3 has 13 residues. The protocol was immunoSEQ multiplex PCR, while the TCRdb copy is restricted to in-frame clones and leaves out a portion. The table includes over 75,000 clones, approximately 80% detected once. This TCR came from a woman in her seventies with acute or convalescent COVID-19. The chain couples TRBV28 to TRBJ2-3, with D maybe TRBD2 (7 bases). The material sequenced was peripheral blood. Here the CDR3 reads CAIKKGGLDTQYF. CDR3 DNA: TGTGCAATCAAAAAGGGGGGGTTAGATACGCAGTATTTT.